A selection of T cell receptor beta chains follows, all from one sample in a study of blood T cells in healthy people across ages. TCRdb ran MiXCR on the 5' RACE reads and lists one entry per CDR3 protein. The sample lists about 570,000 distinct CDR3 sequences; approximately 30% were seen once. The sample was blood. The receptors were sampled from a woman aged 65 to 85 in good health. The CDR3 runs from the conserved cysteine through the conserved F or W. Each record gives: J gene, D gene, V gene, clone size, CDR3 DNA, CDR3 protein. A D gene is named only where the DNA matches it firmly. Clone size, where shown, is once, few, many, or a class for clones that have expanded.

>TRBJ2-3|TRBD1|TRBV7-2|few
TGTGCCAGCAGCGTAAGAGCCCACAGGGGGCCCCTGGAGGGAGATACGCAGTATTTT
CASSVRAHRGPLEGDTQYF
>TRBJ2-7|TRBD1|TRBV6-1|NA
TGTGCCAGCAGCCATGATCCGGGACAGGGCTACGAGCAGTACTTC
CASSHDPGQGYEQYF
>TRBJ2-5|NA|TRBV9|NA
TGTGCCAGCAGCGTAGAAGGGACGATCGAAGAGACCCAGTACTTC
CASSVEGTIEETQYF
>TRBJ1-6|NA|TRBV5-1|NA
TGCGCGAGCAGCTTGTACGGGTTTCGATCACCCCTCCACTTT
CASSLYGFRSPLHF
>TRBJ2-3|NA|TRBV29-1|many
TGCAGCGTTGCAACGGGCGCTAGCACAGATACGCAGTATTTT
CSVATGASTDTQYF
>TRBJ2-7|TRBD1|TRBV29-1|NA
TGCAGCGTTGGACAGGGCGAGGGCGAGCAGTACTTC
CSVGQGEGEQYF
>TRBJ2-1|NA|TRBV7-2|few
TGTGCCAGCAGCACCCGGGGGACGGGGGGCCTCAATGAGCAGTTCTTC
CASSTRGTGGLNEQFF
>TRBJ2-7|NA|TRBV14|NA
TGTGCCAGCAGCCAAGAATCAACAGCATCCTACGAGCAGTACTTC
CASSQESTASYEQYF
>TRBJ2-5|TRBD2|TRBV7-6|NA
TGTGCCAGCAGCTTAGGTCGCGGGGGGGCAGAGACCCAGTACTTC
CASSLGRGGAETQYF
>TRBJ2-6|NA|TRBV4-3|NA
TGCGCCAGCAGCCAAGTGGGTACTGGGGCCAACGTCCTGACTTTC
CASSQVGTGANVLTF
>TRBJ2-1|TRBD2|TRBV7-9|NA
TGTGCCAGCAGCTTAGAGGCGGGGGGGCCCTATGAGCAGTTCTTC
CASSLEAGGPYEQFF
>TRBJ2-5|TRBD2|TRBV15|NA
TGTGCCACCAGCAGAGCAATAGCGGGGGGACAAGAGACCCAGTACTTC
CATSRAIAGGQETQYF
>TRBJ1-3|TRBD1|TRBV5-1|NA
TGCGCCAGCGGCGTCTCTTCCCCCGGGACAGGGTCTTCCATATATTTT
CASGVSSPGTGSSIYF
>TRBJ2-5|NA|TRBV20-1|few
TGCAGTGCGCGCCCTGTGAATAGCGGAGGACCCGAGACCCAGTACTTC
CSARPVNSGGPETQYF
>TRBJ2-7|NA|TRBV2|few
TGTGCCAGCAGTCGCGAATCATACGCCGAGCAGTACTTC
CASSRESYAEQYF
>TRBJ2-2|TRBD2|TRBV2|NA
TGTGCCAGCAGAGGCGGGAGCGTGGGCCGAAAGCTGTTTTTT
CASRGGSVGRKLFF
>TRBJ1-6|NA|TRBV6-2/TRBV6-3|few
TGTGCCAGCAGTTCCCGCGGTTGGTCCGAGGATTCACCCCTCCACTTT
CASSSRGWSEDSPLHF
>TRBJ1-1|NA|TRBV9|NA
TGTGCCAGCAGCGTAGCGGCTCAAGGTACTGAAGCTTTCTTT
CASSVAAQGTEAFF
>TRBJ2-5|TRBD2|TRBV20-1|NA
TGCAGTGCTAGAAACCAGCGGGGGGATCTGGAGACCCAGTACTTC
CSARNQRGDLETQYF
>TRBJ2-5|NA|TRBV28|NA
TGTGCCAGCAGTTTGAGGCAGAGACCCCGGGAGACCCAGTACTTC
CASSLRQRPRETQYF